Here is one T cell receptor (beta chain) with its context. Authors' methods: Counts of nucleated cells, estimated from reference gene primer amplification, were obtained. The repertoire was sequenced with immunoSEQ multiplex PCR; TCRdb's copy has only in-frame clones and lacks some. For V, J and clone size, that table is used; D and trimming come from the DNA. The sample consists of about 110,000 clones, about two thirds of them appearing once. This sample is drawn from a study of blood T cell repertoires in COVID-19. As for the study in general: The United States, Italy and Spain supplied acute and convalescent COVID-19 samples. T cells, B-cell-depleted T cells, or PBMCs provided the cDNA or gDNA that served as material.

Losses at the gene ends were 6 bases for V and 4 bases for J; bases not matched to a gene: 3. CDR3 length: 13 residues. Germline V gives CDR1 MDHEN, CDR2 SYDVKM. This chain links TRBV28 with TRBJ1-5; 7 bases fit TRBD1. The receptor was derived from a woman in her forties with acute or convalescent COVID-19. Sequenced input: peripheral blood. The CDR3 nucleotides read TGTGCCAGCAGGGGACAGAAAAATCAGCCCCAGCATTTT. Its translation: CASRGQKNQPQHF.